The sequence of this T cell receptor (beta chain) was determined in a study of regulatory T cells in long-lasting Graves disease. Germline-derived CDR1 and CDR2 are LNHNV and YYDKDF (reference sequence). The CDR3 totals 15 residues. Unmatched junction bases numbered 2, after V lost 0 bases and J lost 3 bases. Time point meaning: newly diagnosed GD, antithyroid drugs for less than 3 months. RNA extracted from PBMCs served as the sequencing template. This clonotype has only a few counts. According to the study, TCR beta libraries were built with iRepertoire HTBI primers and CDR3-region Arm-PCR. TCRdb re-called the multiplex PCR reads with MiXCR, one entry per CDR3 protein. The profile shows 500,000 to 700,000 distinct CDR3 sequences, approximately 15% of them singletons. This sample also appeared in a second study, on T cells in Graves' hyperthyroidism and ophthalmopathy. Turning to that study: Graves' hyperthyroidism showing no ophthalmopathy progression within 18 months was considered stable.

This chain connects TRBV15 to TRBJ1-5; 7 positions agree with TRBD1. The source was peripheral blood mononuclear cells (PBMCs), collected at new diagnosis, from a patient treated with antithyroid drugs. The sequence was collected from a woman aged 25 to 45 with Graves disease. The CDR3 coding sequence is TGTGCCACCAGCAGAGAGACAGGGTACAATCAGCCCCAGCATTTT. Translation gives CATSRETGYNQPQHF.